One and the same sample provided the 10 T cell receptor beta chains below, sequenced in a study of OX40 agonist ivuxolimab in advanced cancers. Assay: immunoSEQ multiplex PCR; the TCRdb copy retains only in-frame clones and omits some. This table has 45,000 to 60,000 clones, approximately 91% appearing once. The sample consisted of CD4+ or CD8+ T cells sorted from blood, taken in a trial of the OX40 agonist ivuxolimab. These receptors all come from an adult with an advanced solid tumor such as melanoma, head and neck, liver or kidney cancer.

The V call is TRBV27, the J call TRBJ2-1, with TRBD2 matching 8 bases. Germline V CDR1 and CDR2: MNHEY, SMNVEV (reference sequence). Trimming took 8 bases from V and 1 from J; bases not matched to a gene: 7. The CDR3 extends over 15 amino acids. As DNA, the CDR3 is TGTGCCAGCCTGAGCGCGGGAGGTTCCTACAATGAGCAGTTCTTC. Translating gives CASLSAGGSYNEQFF.

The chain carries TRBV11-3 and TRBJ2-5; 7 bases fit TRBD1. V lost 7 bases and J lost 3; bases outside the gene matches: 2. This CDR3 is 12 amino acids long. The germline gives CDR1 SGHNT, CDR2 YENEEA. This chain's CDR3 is CASKGQKETQYF. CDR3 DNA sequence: TGTGCCAGCAAGGGACAGAAAGAGACCCAGTACTTC.

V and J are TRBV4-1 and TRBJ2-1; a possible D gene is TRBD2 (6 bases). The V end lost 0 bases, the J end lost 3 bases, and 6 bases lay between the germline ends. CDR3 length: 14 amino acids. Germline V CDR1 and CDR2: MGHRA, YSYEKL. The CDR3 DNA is TGCGCCAGCAGCCAAGAGACTAGCTACAATGAGCAGTTCTTC. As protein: CASSQETSYNEQFF.

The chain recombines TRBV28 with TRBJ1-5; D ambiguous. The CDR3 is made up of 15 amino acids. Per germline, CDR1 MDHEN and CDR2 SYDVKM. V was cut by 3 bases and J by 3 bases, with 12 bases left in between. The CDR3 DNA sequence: TGTGCCAGCAGTTTTTCCGACGAGATCAATCAGCCCCAGCATTTT. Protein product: CASSFSDEINQPQHF.

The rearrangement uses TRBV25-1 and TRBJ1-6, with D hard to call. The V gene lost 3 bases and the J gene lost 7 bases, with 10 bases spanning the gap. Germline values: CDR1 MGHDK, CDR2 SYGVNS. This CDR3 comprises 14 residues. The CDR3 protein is CASSELEVNSPLHF. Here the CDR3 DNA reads TGTGCCAGCAGTGAGTTAGAAGTAAATTCACCCCTCCACTTT.

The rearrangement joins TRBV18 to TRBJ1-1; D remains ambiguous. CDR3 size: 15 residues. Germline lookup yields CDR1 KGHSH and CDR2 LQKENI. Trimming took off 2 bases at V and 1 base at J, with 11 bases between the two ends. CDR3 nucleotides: TGTGCCAGCTCACCAACGGCGGCGAAGAACACTGAAGCTTTCTTT. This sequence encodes CASSPTAAKNTEAFF.

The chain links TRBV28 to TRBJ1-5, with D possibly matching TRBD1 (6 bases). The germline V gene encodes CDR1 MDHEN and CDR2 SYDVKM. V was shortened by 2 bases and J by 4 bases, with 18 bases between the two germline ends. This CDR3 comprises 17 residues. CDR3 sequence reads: CASSLGYGGAENQPQHF. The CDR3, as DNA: TGTGCCAGCAGTTTAGGGTACGGGGGGGCGGAGAATCAGCCCCAGCATTTT.

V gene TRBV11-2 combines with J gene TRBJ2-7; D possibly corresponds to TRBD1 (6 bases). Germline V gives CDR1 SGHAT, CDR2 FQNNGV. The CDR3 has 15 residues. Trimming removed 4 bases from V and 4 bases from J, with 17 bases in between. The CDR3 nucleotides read TGTGCCAGCAGCTCACCCCGGGACACGAAGTACGAGCAGTACTTC. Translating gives CASSSPRDTKYEQYF.

CDR3 in amino acids: CASSPAAGGPTYEQYF. The CDR3 DNA sequence: TGTGCCAGTAGTCCGGCAGCGGGAGGGCCTACTTACGAGCAGTACTTC. The chain uses TRBV19 and TRBJ2-7; 10 positions match TRBD2. The CDR3 contains 16 residues. V gave up 5 bases and J gave up 4 bases; unmatched junction bases: 11. Germline values: CDR1 LNHDA, CDR2 SQIVND (reference sequence).

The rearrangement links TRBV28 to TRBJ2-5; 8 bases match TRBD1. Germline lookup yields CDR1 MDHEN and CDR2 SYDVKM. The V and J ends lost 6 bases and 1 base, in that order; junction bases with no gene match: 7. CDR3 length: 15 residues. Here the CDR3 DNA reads TGTGCCAGCAGAGGACAGGGAACGACCCAAGAGACCCAGTACTTC. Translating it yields CASRGQGTTQETQYF.